The next 14 T cell receptor beta chains were all read from a single sample in a study of Graves' ophthalmopathy and Graves' hyperthyroidism (dated by TCRdb to 2016 to 2019). Sequenced on an Illumina HiSeq 2000. TCR beta CDR3 regions were amplified from RNA transcripts for repertoire sequencing. The first round was an RT-PCR using HTBI primers with the Qiagen OneStep RT-PCR kit, and this first round was followed by a second-round multiplex PCR, then size selection and purification. The public reads were quality trimmed at Q25 with fastp and then assembled into clones with MiXCR by TCRdb, keeping productive beta chains. For every CDR3 protein sequence, its rows merge into one entry that carries the most common genes and DNA. For this sample there are roughly 480,000 distinct CDR3 sequences; 13% to 15% appear just once. Roughly 9.8% of the sample is taken by the ten largest. The sample comprised blood. These receptors were obtained from a woman aged 30 to 39 with Graves' ophthalmopathy. Donor details come from another sample of the same person, matched by shared clones.

This clonotype was found many times. The chain is built from TRBV2 and TRBJ1-5; TRBD1 matches at 7 bases. The CDR3 extends over 14 amino acids. Germline lookup yields CDR1 SNHLY and CDR2 FYNNEI. V shed 5 bases, J shed 8 bases, and the junction held 9 bases outside the gene matches. CDR3: CASSPGQDKEPQHF. CDR3 in DNA: TGTGCCAGCAGTCCCGGACAGGATAAGGAGCCCCAGCATTTT. Combining the CDR3 with reference TRBV2 and TRBJ1-5 gives the whole variable domain EPEVTQTPSHQVTQMGQEVILRCVPISNHLYFYWYRQILGQKVEFLVSFYNNEISEKSEIFDDQFSVERPDGSNFTLKIRSTKLEDSAMYFCASSPGQDKEPQHFGDGTRLSIL.

The J gene is TRBJ2-5, the V gene TRBV6-4; maybe TRBD2 (6 bases). The CDR3 is 15 amino acids. V was cut by 5 bases and J by 2 bases, with 15 bases left in between. Germline CDR1 MRHNA, CDR2 SNTAGT. DNA of the CDR3: TGTGCCAGCAGTCCGGGACTTCGGGTTCAAGAGACCCAGTACTTC. Translated, it gives CASSPGLRVQETQYF.

This clonotype has a single count. The V gene is TRBV6-1, the J gene TRBJ2-5; D is uncertain. V was pared by 4 bases and J by 3 bases, with 9 bases between. CDR1 MNHNS and CDR2 SASEGT come from the germline V gene. This CDR3 has 13 amino acids. For the CDR3, the DNA is TGTGCCAGCAGTGCCCGGACGGAAGAGACCCAGTACTTC. This gives the protein CASSARTEETQYF.

As to this clonotype: A much larger clone lies one base from this, so it may be a read error. Since the CDR3 does not end with the conserved phenylalanine or tryptophan, this likely comes from a read error. The chain uses TRBV20-1 and TRBJ1-2; D might be TRBD1 (5 bases). This CDR3 comprises 12 residues. Germline V CDR1 and CDR2: DFQATT, SNEGSKA (reference sequence). Trimming removed 3 bases at V and 7 bases at J, with 12 bases between. The CDR3 region has the DNA TGCAGTGCTAGTTATAGTGGGGCTGGCTACACCGTC. It translates to CSASYSGAGYTV.

The chain joins TRBV3-1 to TRBJ2-7; TRBD2 is a possible D gene (5 bases). The CDR3 sequence is 13 residues long. Germline values: CDR1 LGHDT, CDR2 YNNKEL (reference sequence). The V end lost 5 bases, the J end lost 4 bases, and 12 bases lay between the germline ends. The CDR3 sequence: CASSKRRGYEQYF. The CDR3 DNA is TGTGCCAGCAGCAAAAGACGGGGATACGAGCAGTACTTC.

This clonotype has at least ten counts. J is TRBJ2-7 and V is TRBV12-3 or TRBV12-4; no reliable D call. Trimming took off 3 bases at V and 2 bases at J, with 8 bases between the two ends. This CDR3 is built from 13 residues. DNA for the CDR3: TGTGCCAGCAGTTTCTCCGTAACCTACGAGCAGTACTTC. This codes for CASSFSVTYEQYF.

Many counts were recorded for this clonotype. The chain links TRBV27 to TRBJ1-6; no clear D. The CDR3 has 14 residues. Trimming removed 3 bases from V and 6 bases from J, with 9 bases in between. Germline values: CDR1 MNHEY, CDR2 SMNVEV (reference sequence). CDR3 nucleotides: TGTGCCAGCAGTTTTTACAGCGCTAATTCACCCCTCCACTTT. Translating gives CASSFYSANSPLHF.

V gene TRBV11-2 combines with J gene TRBJ1-2; D is unclear. The length of the CDR3 is 11 residues. V was cut by 4 bases and J by 8 bases, with 8 bases left in between. Germline V gene data show CDR1 as SGHAT and CDR2 as FQNNGV. The CDR3 spells CASSSNWGYTF. The DNA of the CDR3 is TGTGCCAGCAGCTCGAATTGGGGCTACACCTTC.

This chain links TRBV20-1 with TRBJ2-7, with 10 nucleotides matching TRBD1. The germline CDR1 and CDR2 sequences are DFQATT and SNEGSKA (reference sequence). The CDR3 sequence is 13 residues long. J was trimmed by 5 bases and V by 5 bases; bases with no gene match: 6. CDR3 DNA: TGCAGTGCTGGCCGGGACAGGGGCCACGAGCAGTACTTC. It specifies CSAGRDRGHEQYF.

This clonotype was detected ten times or more. The chain uses TRBV7-3 and TRBJ1-6; D uncertain. CDR1 and CDR2 (germline): SGHTA, FQGTGA. V lost 2 bases and J lost 7, with 9 bases in between. This CDR3 is built from 14 residues. The DNA for the CDR3 is TGTGCCAGCAGCTTAGGTCTGATAAATTCACCCCTCCACTTT. As protein: CASSLGLINSPLHF.

This clonotype was observed many times. The chain carries TRBV15 and TRBJ2-7; possible D gene TRBD1, 6 bases. V was shortened by 5 bases and J by 2 bases, with 13 bases between the two germline ends. The germline V gene encodes CDR1 LNHNV and CDR2 YYDKDF (reference sequence). The CDR3 runs to 14 residues. The DNA for the CDR3 is TGTGCCACCAGCCCTCCTGACAGGACCTACGAGCAGTACTTC. Its protein product is CATSPPDRTYEQYF.

This clonotype has at least ten counts. This chain joins TRBV20-1 and TRBJ2-7, with D maybe TRBD1 (6 bases). The V end was cut by 6 bases, the J end by 1 base, with 10 bases between. Per the germline V gene, CDR1 is DFQATT and CDR2 is SNEGSKA (reference sequence). This CDR3 has 12 residues. CDR3: CSARGQSYEQYF. As DNA, the CDR3 is TGCAGTGCCCGGGGACAATCCTACGAGCAGTACTTC.

Many counts were recorded for this clonotype. The J gene is TRBJ2-7, the V gene TRBV28; TRBD1 matches at 10 bases. Trimming cost V 8 bases and J 5 bases; bases outside gene matches: 15. This CDR3 is built from 16 residues. Germline CDR1 and CDR2: MDHEN and SYDVKM. CDR3 residues: CASYMPTGTGEHEQYF. DNA for the CDR3: TGTGCCAGCTATATGCCCACCGGGACAGGGGAACACGAGCAGTACTTC.

This clonotype has ten or more counts. In DNA form, the CDR3 reads TGTGCCAGCAGCCCCCGCGCGAGGGAGACCCAGTACTTC. It yields the protein CASSPRARETQYF. The chain combines TRBV7-3 with TRBJ2-5; D not resolved. This CDR3 is built from 13 residues. The germline CDR1 and CDR2 sequences are SGHTA and FQGTGA. Trimming left V 5 bases short and J 5 bases short, with 12 bases between.